The 20 T cell receptor beta chains below all came from one sample that was sequenced in a study of PD-1 blockade in classical Hodgkin lymphoma. Documented time point: cycle 4 day 1 (C4D1), after more than 5 weeks of nivolumab. Each of the patients experienced relapse following autologous stem cell transplantation, and their brentuximab vedotin exposure differed. Sequenced by immunoSEQ multiplex PCR; TCRdb stores in-frame clones only, minus some. The profile shows around 100,000 clones, about nine tenths of them singletons. Sequences were derived from peripheral blood mononuclear cells (PBMCs), sampled before the fourth cycle of nivolumab. All receptors come from a human donor with classical Hodgkin lymphoma.

By share of the sample, this clone is medium-sized. Here the CDR3 DNA reads TGTGCCAGCAGTCGGGACAGGGAAAACACTGAAGCTTTCTTT. Protein sequence: CASSRDRENTEAFF. This chain uses TRBV2 with TRBJ1-1; 9 bases align to TRBD1. The length of the CDR3 is 14 residues. CDR1 and CDR2 from the germline V gene are SNHLY and FYNNEI. V trimming: 5 bases; J trimming: 2 bases; junction bases outside the gene matches: 3.

The V and J genes are TRBV5-1 and TRBJ2-1; TRBD2 matches 14 bases. Germline V gene data show CDR1 as SGHRS and CDR2 as YFSETQ. The CDR3 is made up of 15 amino acids. Trimming removed 4 bases from V and 6 bases from J; junction bases left unmatched: 3. CDR3 DNA sequence: TGCGCCAGCAGCGTGACTAGCGGGGGGGCCAATGAGCAGTTCTTC. It yields the protein CASSVTSGGANEQFF.

The rearrangement links TRBV28 to TRBJ1-6; 11 bases match TRBD1. The CDR3 runs to 15 residues. Germline CDR1 is MDHEN and CDR2 is SYDVKM. J was trimmed by 9 bases and V by 5 bases; bases with no gene match: 6. The CDR3 loop reads CASSPEGQGVSPLHF. The CDR3 coding sequence is TGTGCCAGCAGTCCCGAGGGACAGGGGGTTTCACCCCTCCACTTT.

The V gene is TRBV5-1, the J gene TRBJ1-4, with D maybe TRBD1 (5 bases). The CDR3 spans 14 residues. Trimming took off 7 bases at V and 8 bases at J, with 18 bases between the two ends. The germline V gene encodes CDR1 SGHRS and CDR2 YFSETQ. As DNA, the CDR3 is TGCGCCAGCGGGGGTGAAGGGACGGGAGAAAAACTGTTTTTT. Translated: CASGGEGTGEKLFF.

The DNA for the CDR3 is TGTGCTAGTGGTTTGTCTCCGCGGGGGGGCAGAAAGACCCAGTACTTC. It is translated as CASGLSPRGGRKTQYF. This chain uses TRBV12-5 with TRBJ2-5; 9 nucleotides match TRBD2. The CDR3 runs 16 residues. V was pared by 2 bases and J by 6 bases, with 10 bases of the junction left unmatched. From germline, CDR1 is LGHNT and CDR2 FRNRAP.

CDR3 residues: CASSPGGKGTQYF. The CDR3 DNA reads as TGTGCCAGCAGTCCCGGGGGGAAAGGTACGCAGTATTTT. V gene TRBV6-4 combines with J gene TRBJ2-3; 7 positions match TRBD2. The V gene's germline CDR1 is MRHNA and CDR2 SNTAGT. The CDR3 extends over 13 amino acids. With 5 bases clipped from V and 8 bases from J, the junction kept 7 bases outside the gene matches.

The rearrangement joins TRBV5-1 to TRBJ1-5; 8 nucleotides match TRBD1. Trimming removed 0 bases from V and 2 bases from J; junction bases left unmatched: 4. Germline loops: CDR1 SGHRS, CDR2 YFSETQ. The CDR3 runs to 16 residues. Written as DNA, the CDR3 is TGCGCCAGCAGCTTGGCCGGGGGACAGGGCAATCAGCCCCAGCATTTT. Protein product: CASSLAGGQGNQPQHF.

CDR3 sequence: CASGGTPNSGNTIYF. CDR3 in DNA: TGTGCCAGCGGGGGGACGCCGAACTCTGGAAACACCATATATTTT. The genes are TRBV2 and TRBJ1-3, with a tentative D call TRBD1 (5 bases). The CDR3 spans 15 residues. Germline lookup yields CDR1 SNHLY and CDR2 FYNNEI. Trimming left V 8 bases short and J 0 bases short, with 14 bases between.

This chain connects TRBV9 to TRBJ2-3, with D tentatively TRBD1 (7 bases). This CDR3 spans 14 amino acids. Trimming pared 5 bases from V and 3 bases from J, leaving 13 bases between. The germline V gene has CDR1 SGDLS and CDR2 YYNGEE. CDR3 sequence (DNA): TGTGCCAGCAGGCGGGACAGTGGGACAGATACGCAGTATTTT. This translates into CASRRDSGTDTQYF.

The chain joins TRBV7-2 to TRBJ2-3; TRBD2 matches at 13 bases. The CDR3 totals 16 residues. The J segment lost 5 bases and the V segment lost 5 bases, leaving 7 bases of the junction unmatched. Germline-derived CDR1 and CDR2 are SGHTA and FQGNSA. CDR3 nucleotides: TGTGCCAGCAGCGTAACTAGCGGGGGGGCTGTAGATACGCAGTATTTT. Translating gives CASSVTSGGAVDTQYF.

The J gene is TRBJ2-5, the V gene TRBV4-2, with 10 bases lining up with TRBD2. The V gene end was trimmed by 1 base and the J gene end by 1 base; junction bases not matched to a gene: 3. CDR1 and CDR2 (germline): LGHNA, YNFKEQ. There are 16 residues in the CDR3. CDR3 DNA: TGTGCCAGCAGCCAAGGGCTAGCGGGGGCCCAAGAGACCCAGTACTTC. This gives the protein CASSQGLAGAQETQYF.

This sequence joins TRBV5-1 and TRBJ2-4; possible D gene TRBD1, 5 bases. The V gene's germline CDR1 is SGHRS and CDR2 YFSETQ. V was clipped by 10 bases and J by 6 bases, with 14 bases between them. The CDR3 has 12 residues. CDR3 DNA sequence: TGCGCCGGAAGACAGATTAGAAACATTCAGTACTTC. It encodes CAGRQIRNIQYF.

The chain is built from TRBV28 and TRBJ1-4, with D possibly TRBD1 on 5 matching bases. V was cut by 5 bases and J by 0 bases, with 10 bases left in between. Germline assignment: CDR1 MDHEN and CDR2 SYDVKM. This CDR3 region has 15 residues. The CDR3 nucleotides are TGTGCCAGCAGTCAGGGACCAGCAACTAATGAAAAACTGTTTTTT. Its translation: CASSQGPATNEKLFF.

This sequence joins TRBV6-5 and TRBJ1-5, with 9 bases matching TRBD1. V lost 6 bases and J lost 7; bases outside the gene matches: 7. Germline CDR1 reads MNHEY; CDR2 reads SVGAGI. The CDR3 has 14 residues. The CDR3 region has the DNA TGTGCCAGCAGGCCGGGACAGGGAGGCCAGCCCCAGCATTTT. It yields the protein CASRPGQGGQPQHF.

The chain combines TRBV5-1 with TRBJ1-2; 7 bases agree with TRBD1. Germline V CDR1 and CDR2: SGHRS, YFSETQ. J was trimmed by 4 bases and V by 4 bases; bases with no gene match: 10. The CDR3 extends over 15 amino acids. For the CDR3, the DNA is TGCGCCAGCAGCACCCCAACGACAGGGTTCTATGGCTACACCTTC. Amino acids: CASSTPTTGFYGYTF.

This clone has only one observation. CDR3 sequence (DNA): TGTGCCAGCAGTGAAGGTCGGGTCACCAGAAGCACAGATACGCAGTATTTT. As protein: CASSEGRVTRSTDTQYF. V and J are TRBV2 and TRBJ2-3, with D unclear. Per the germline V gene, CDR1 is SNHLY and CDR2 is FYNNEI. This CDR3 region has 17 residues. V was shortened by 1 base and J by 0 bases, with 14 bases between the two germline ends.

The rearrangement joins TRBV6-4 to TRBJ1-2; 11 bases agree with TRBD1. V lost 6 bases to trimming and J lost 8 bases; unmatched junction nucleotides: 8. From germline, CDR1 is MRHNA and CDR2 SNTAGT. The CDR3 spans 14 residues. CDR3 sequence reads: CASRDRGPYEGYTF. CDR3 coding DNA: TGTGCCAGCAGGGACAGGGGGCCCTACGAAGGCTACACCTTC.

This chain uses TRBV7-9 with TRBJ1-5; D is unclear. The CDR3 is 14 amino acids. The germline CDR1 and CDR2 sequences are SEHNR and FQNEAQ (reference sequence). The V end was cut by 1 base, the J end by 6 bases, with 10 bases between. CDR3 amino acids: CASSLGGLSQPQHF. CDR3 in DNA: TGTGCCAGCAGCTTAGGGGGTTTGAGTCAGCCCCAGCATTTT.

The chain links TRBV2 to TRBJ2-1, with 8 bases identical to TRBD2. Germline V CDR1 and CDR2: SNHLY, FYNNEI. CDR3 length: 16 residues. V lost 3 bases and J lost 8; bases outside the gene matches: 12. CDR3 nucleotide sequence: TGTGCCAGCAGTGACCCTGCCGGGACTAGGAGCGATGAGCAGTTCTTC. This codes for CASSDPAGTRSDEQFF.

The CDR3 sequence is CASSILRDRVSYNEQFF. Written as DNA, the CDR3 is TGTGCCAGCAGCATCCTGCGGGACAGGGTAAGCTACAATGAGCAGTTCTTC. The rearrangement links TRBV5-6 to TRBJ2-1; 9 nucleotides match TRBD1. J was trimmed by 3 bases and V by 4 bases; bases with no gene match: 11. The CDR3 consists of 17 residues. Germline V gene data show CDR1 as SGHDT and CDR2 as YYEEEE.